These T cell receptor beta chains were read from a single sample in a study of blood T cells in healthy people across ages. TCRdb redid the calling of the 5' RACE reads with MiXCR, one entry per CDR3 protein. Of 550,000 to 600,000 distinct CDR3 sequences listed, roughly 48% were seen once; the top ten hold around 23%. Sequences were obtained from blood. The receptors were gathered from an older man in good health. Each CDR3 is given with its conserved first and last residue. D genes are given only for firm matches. Rows give clone size only sometimes, using once, few, many, or a class for an expanded clone.

D gene,V gene,CDR3 length,clone size,J gene,CDR3 DNA,CDR3 protein
.,TRBV6-2/TRBV6-3,11,many,TRBJ2-1,TGTGCCAGCAGCCCCGCCAATGAGCAGTTCTTC,CASSPANEQFF
.,TRBV5-1,14,.,TRBJ2-7,TGCGCCAGCAGCTGGGGACCGGCTGAATACGAGCAGTACTTC,CASSWGPAEYEQYF
.,TRBV4-3,17,.,TRBJ2-4,TGCGCCAGCAGCCAAGATATGCGGTCCACAGCCAAAAACATTCAGTACTTC,CASSQDMRSTAKNIQYF
.,TRBV6-5,11,.,TRBJ1-1,TGTGCCAGCAGAGGACCGTCTGAAGCTTTCTTT,CASRGPSEAFF
.,TRBV6-6,14,many,TRBJ1-5,TGTGCCAGCAGGGAGGGAATGAGCAATCAGCCCCAGCATTTT,CASREGMSNQPQHF
TRBD2,TRBV20-1,12,.,TRBJ2-7,TGCAGTGCTAGCGGGAGGGAATACGAGCAGTACTTC,CSASGREYEQYF
TRBD2,TRBV28,17,.,TRBJ2-1,TGTGCCAGCAGTTTATTCAGTAGCGGGACTAGGTACAATGAGCAGTTCTTC,CASSLFSSGTRYNEQFF
TRBD1,TRBV7-2,15,.,TRBJ2-7,TGTGCCAGCAGCTGGGGCAGGGGGCGGGCCTACGAGCAGTACTTC,CASSWGRGRAYEQYF
.,TRBV2,13,.,TRBJ2-1,TGTGCCAGCAGCCGCGCGGGGCGGAATGAGCAGTTCTTC,CASSRAGRNEQFF
.,TRBV3-1,14,.,TRBJ1-4,TGTGCCAGCGGCCTCGGTCCCATGGGAGAAAAACTGTTTTTT,CASGLGPMGEKLFF
.,TRBV27,14,.,TRBJ2-5,TGTGCCAGCAGTTGGGTGTCCGTGGCAGAGACCCAGTACTTC,CASSWVSVAETQYF